This entry describes one T cell receptor beta chain. Its specificity is not known. This record comes from a study of cytomegalovirus exposure and HLA in healthy donors. Study-level findings and limits: TCR association rates varied by HLA locus in a later analysis, with DRB1 highest and HLA-C lowest. It emerged from a later analysis that several of the most significant clusters appeared to be linked to common viral pathogens. An analysis was carried out at a later point. It showed that HLA-associated TCR beta chains were more clonally expanded than equally common non-associated chains.

This cohort consisted of healthy bone marrow donors. Both 60 Vbeta primers and 13 Jbeta primers went into the PCR. Repertoires were generated with immunoSEQ multiplex PCR, while TCRdb's copy carries only in-frame clones and drops some. The sample holds 100,000 to 150,000 clones. The sequence came from a man aged 25-45 years in good health and CMV-seronegative. Sequencing was carried out using PBMCs.

DNA of the CDR3: TGCGCCAGCAGTGAGAACGGCGTGAGGGAGCAGTACTTC. It codes for CASSENGVREQYF. The rearrangement uses TRBV10-1 and TRBJ2-5; maybe TRBD2 (5 bases). The germline gives CDR1 WNHNN, CDR2 SYGVQD (reference sequence). V dropped 2 bases and J dropped 11 bases, with 15 bases sitting between them. This CDR3 contains 13 residues.